This T cell receptor (beta chain) was obtained from a study of blood T cell repertoires in COVID-19. Study-level background: COVID-19 samples, acute and convalescent, were from the United States, Italy and Spain.

The repertoire was sequenced with immunoSEQ multiplex PCR; TCRdb's copy has only in-frame clones and lacks some. The sample holds over 200,000 clones, 80% to 85% seen once. CDR1 is KGHSH, CDR2 LQKENI, per germline. This CDR3 spans 13 amino acids. V was trimmed by 7 bases and J by 0 bases, leaving 9 bases between them. Sequenced sample: peripheral blood. The chain has TRBV18 and TRBJ2-5; D may be TRBD2 (5 bases). The clonotype originates from a middle-aged man with active or convalescent COVID-19. CDR3 residues: CASCRGNQETQYF. The DNA of the CDR3 is TGTGCCAGCTGTCGAGGGAACCAAGAGACCCAGTACTTC.